The rows below give T cell receptor beta chains drawn from one sample of a study of T cell repertoires in cytomegalovirus infection. Using its own MiXCR run on the reads, TCRdb lists one record per CDR3 protein. The repertoire holds some 300,000 distinct CDR3 sequences, about 8.8% seen once, with less than 3% in the top ten. The source material was PBMCs. These receptors all come from a human donor in good health (CMV status not recorded). Some clones in this sample may be carry-over from other donors' samples. The CDR3 runs from the conserved cysteine through the conserved F or W. The D gene is left open where the match is weak. Only part of the rows carry a size: once, few, many, or a class if the clone is expanded.

J: TRBJ2-1; size: many; D: -; V: TRBV7-2; CDR3: CASTLGGVAPGYEQFF; DNA: TGTGCCAGCACCCTAGGGGGGGTAGCCCCTGGGTATGAGCAGTTCTTC
J: TRBJ2-5; size: many; D: -; V: TRBV5-1; CDR3: CASSTSTGQETQYF; DNA: TGCGCCAGCAGCACCTCGACAGGCCAAGAGACCCAGTACTTC
J: TRBJ1-1; size: few; D: -; V: TRBV20-1; CDR3: CSAREPGYPEAFF; DNA: TGCAGTGCTAGAGAGCCAGGGTACCCTGAAGCTTTCTTT
J: TRBJ2-1; size: once; D: -; V: TRBV24-1; CDR3: CATSPAGGPYNEQFF; DNA: TGTGCCACCAGTCCCGCAGGGGGGCCTTACAATGAGCAGTTCTTC
J: TRBJ1-5; size: many; D: -; V: TRBV7-2; CDR3: CASSLEWNQPQHF; DNA: TGTGCCAGCAGCTTAGAATGGAATCAGCCCCAGCATTTT
J: TRBJ2-5; size: many; D: TRBD1; V: TRBV7-9; CDR3: CASRGQALGETQYF; DNA: TGTGCCAGCAGGGGACAGGCCCTGGGGGAGACCCAGTACTTC
J: TRBJ1-5; size: few; D: -; V: TRBV12-3/TRBV12-4; CDR3: CASSFNRISNQPQHF; DNA: TGTGCCAGCAGTTTTAACAGGATCTCCAATCAGCCCCAGCATTTT
J: TRBJ2-1; size: many; D: -; V: TRBV28; CDR3: CASSPQGPSSYNEQFF; DNA: TGTGCCAGCAGTCCACAGGGCCCAAGCTCCTACAATGAGCAGTTCTTC
J: TRBJ2-2; size: many; D: TRBD1; V: TRBV7-2; CDR3: CASSLVSPRTGGAGELFF; DNA: TGTGCCAGCAGCTTAGTTTCGCCGAGGACAGGGGGGGCCGGGGAGCTGTTTTTT
J: TRBJ1-1; size: many; D: -; V: TRBV7-2; CDR3: CASSPPRGLLNTEAFF; DNA: TGTGCCAGCAGCCCCCCGAGAGGTCTTCTGAACACTGAAGCTTTCTTT
J: TRBJ1-1; size: many; D: TRBD1; V: TRBV7-2; CDR3: CASSPGQGLEAFF; DNA: TGTGCCAGCAGCCCGGGACAGGGACTTGAAGCTTTCTTT
J: TRBJ1-6; size: many; D: -; V: TRBV13; CDR3: CASSLFGGDSPLHF; DNA: TGTGCCAGCAGCCTTTTCGGCGGGGATTCACCCCTCCACTTT
J: TRBJ2-2; size: many; D: -; V: TRBV4-1; CDR3: CASSQVWGTSTGELFF; DNA: TGCGCCAGCAGCCAAGTTTGGGGGACCAGCACCGGGGAGCTGTTTTTT
J: TRBJ2-2; size: many; D: -; V: TRBV28; CDR3: CASSFFSGNTGELFF; DNA: TGTGCCAGCAGTTTTTTTTCAGGGAACACCGGGGAGCTGTTTTTT
J: TRBJ2-1; size: many; D: TRBD2; V: TRBV11-3; CDR3: CASSRGGSYNEQFF; DNA: TGTGCCAGCAGCCGCGGGGGCTCCTACAATGAGCAGTTCTTC
J: TRBJ2-3; size: many; D: -; V: TRBV7-2; CDR3: CASSSSSGTDTQYF; DNA: TGTGCCAGCAGCTCCTCTAGCGGCACAGATACGCAGTATTTT
J: TRBJ2-1; size: many; D: -; V: TRBV6-5; CDR3: CASSYQGLGWNEQFF; DNA: TGTGCCAGCAGTTACCAGGGACTGGGTTGGAATGAGCAGTTCTTC
J: TRBJ2-5; size: many; D: TRBD1; V: TRBV7-6; CDR3: CASSSGTGDRETQYF; DNA: TGTGCCAGCAGCTCCGGGACAGGGGACAGGGAGACCCAGTACTTC
J: TRBJ2-2; size: -; D: TRBD2; V: TRBV20-1; CDR3: CSASGRGDAGELFF; DNA: TGCAGTGCTAGCGGACGGGGGGACGCCGGGGAGCTGTTTTTT
J: TRBJ2-3; size: -; D: -; V: TRBV19; CDR3: CASRERHTDTQYF; DNA: TGTGCCAGCCGGGAGCGGCACACAGATACGCAGTATTTT
J: TRBJ1-6; size: -; D: TRBD1; V: TRBV6-6; CDR3: CASSYSDVYRGHSPLHF; DNA: TGTGCCAGCAGTTACTCGGACGTGTACAGGGGACATTCACCCCTCCACTTT
J: TRBJ1-1; size: many; D: -; V: TRBV18; CDR3: CASSPNRGNTEAFF; DNA: TGTGCCAGCTCACCGAATAGGGGGAACACTGAAGCTTTCTTT
J: TRBJ1-5; size: few; D: -; V: TRBV18; CDR3: CASSPPEGHINQPQHF; DNA: TGTGCCAGCTCACCACCGGAGGGGCACATAAATCAGCCCCAGCATTTT
J: TRBJ2-1; size: many; D: TRBD1; V: TRBV7-8; CDR3: CASSLNPGQGPYNEQFF; DNA: TGTGCCAGCAGCTTAAATCCGGGACAGGGGCCTTACAATGAGCAGTTCTTC
J: TRBJ1-2; size: many; D: -; V: TRBV20-1; CDR3: CSRTPQGGGYGYTF; DNA: TGCAGTCGTACCCCTCAGGGTGGGGGATATGGCTACACCTTC
J: TRBJ2-5; size: many; D: -; V: TRBV7-8; CDR3: CASSSNPPGGRETQYF; DNA: TGTGCCAGCAGCTCGAACCCCCCAGGGGGGAGGGAGACCCAGTACTTC
J: TRBJ1-2; size: many; D: -; V: TRBV7-2; CDR3: CASSLVGGTTNYGYTF; DNA: TGTGCCAGCAGCTTAGTTGGGGGGACAACTAACTATGGCTACACCTTC
J: TRBJ2-7; size: many; D: TRBD1; V: TRBV5-5; CDR3: CASSFPGGNYEQYF; DNA: TGTGCCAGCAGCTTTCCAGGGGGAAACTACGAGCAGTACTTC
J: TRBJ2-5; size: many; D: -; V: TRBV7-8; CDR3: CASRNPYQETQYF; DNA: TGTGCCAGCAGGAATCCGTACCAAGAGACCCAGTACTTC
J: TRBJ2-2; size: -; D: -; V: TRBV20-1; CDR3: CSARDHGRHRANTGELFF; DNA: TGCAGTGCTAGAGATCACGGTCGCCACCGTGCGAACACCGGGGAGCTGTTTTTT
J: TRBJ2-1; size: many; D: TRBD1; V: TRBV20-1; CDR3: CSAPTGFSSYNEQFF; DNA: TGCAGTGCCCCGACAGGGTTCAGCTCCTACAATGAGCAGTTCTTC
J: TRBJ2-3; size: few; D: TRBD2; V: TRBV9; CDR3: CASSVGVGGSTDTQYF; DNA: TGTGCCAGCAGCGTAGGGGTGGGGGGGAGCACAGATACGCAGTATTTT
J: TRBJ1-3; size: many; D: -; V: TRBV10-3; CDR3: CAISERTRIGNTIYF; DNA: TGTGCCATCAGTGAACGGACGCGCATCGGAAACACCATATATTTT
J: TRBJ2-7; size: many; D: -; V: TRBV5-4; CDR3: CASSSDPGSYEQYF; DNA: TGTGCCAGCAGCTCTGATCCGGGATCCTACGAGCAGTACTTC
J: TRBJ2-2; size: many; D: -; V: TRBV6-5; CDR3: CASSYEGDKNTGELFF; DNA: TGTGCCAGCAGTTACGAGGGGGATAAGAACACCGGGGAGCTGTTTTTT
J: TRBJ1-6; size: -; D: TRBD1; V: TRBV28; CDR3: CASSPQGTYNSPLHF; DNA: TGTGCCAGCAGCCCACAGGGGACCTATAATTCACCCCTCCACTTT
J: TRBJ1-1; size: many; D: TRBD1; V: TRBV20-1; CDR3: CSARRRTGLAEAFF; DNA: TGCAGTGCTAGAAGGAGGACAGGTTTAGCTGAAGCTTTCTTT
J: TRBJ2-5; size: -; D: TRBD1; V: TRBV2; CDR3: CASSVPGQVVGETQYF; DNA: TGTGCCAGCAGTGTCCCGGGACAGGTCGTTGGAGAGACCCAGTACTTC
J: TRBJ2-5; size: many; D: -; V: TRBV28; CDR3: CASAGPFQETQYF; DNA: TGTGCCAGCGCCGGACCGTTCCAAGAGACCCAGTACTTC
J: TRBJ2-1; size: -; D: -; V: TRBV7-9; CDR3: CASSSRQKEQFF; DNA: TGTGCCAGCAGCTCAAGACAGAAAGAGCAGTTCTTC
J: TRBJ2-3; size: many; D: TRBD1; V: TRBV7-6; CDR3: CASSLGVPGQGMIGGTDTQYF; DNA: TGTGCCAGCAGCTTAGGAGTGCCGGGACAGGGAATGATCGGTGGCACAGATACGCAGTATTTT
J: TRBJ1-2; size: few; D: -; V: TRBV12-5; CDR3: CASGQRNSGFVYGYTF; DNA: TGTGCTAGTGGTCAGCGAAATAGTGGGTTCGTCTATGGCTACACCTTC